This passage covers 20 T cell receptor beta chains from one sample sequenced in a study of cytomegalovirus exposure and HLA in healthy donors. PCR employed 60 Vbeta and 13 Jbeta primers. The method was immunoSEQ multiplex PCR; TCRdb's version includes in-frame clones alone and lacks a portion of them. Here the sample table reports 55,000 to 75,000 clones. The sample comprised PBMCs. All receptors derive from a male donor in good health and CMV-seronegative.

This chain joins TRBV19 and TRBJ2-7; 12 positions match TRBD2. J was trimmed by 2 bases and V by 0 bases; bases with no gene match: 2. The CDR3 is 16 amino acids. CDR1 and CDR2 (germline): LNHDA, SQIVND (reference sequence). Here the CDR3 DNA reads TGTGCCAGTAGTATAGACCTAGCGGGAGGGGCCTACGAGCAGTACTTC. This translates into CASSIDLAGGAYEQYF.

In the case of this clone: This sample also contains other DNA sequences that code for the same CDR3. The CDR3 loop reads CASSRLDGRASPLHF. The CDR3 DNA reads TGTGCCAGTAGTCGACTCGACGGCAGGGCTTCACCCCTCCACTTT. The chain combines TRBV19 with TRBJ1-6; a possible D gene is TRBD1 (5 bases). The CDR3 consists of 15 residues. V lost 5 bases to trimming and J lost 9 bases, with 17 bases between them. CDR1 is LNHDA, CDR2 SQIVND, per germline (reference sequence).

The J gene is TRBJ2-1, the V gene TRBV19, with D possibly being TRBD2 (5 bases). V gave up 6 bases and J gave up 9 bases, with 12 bases separating them. The length of the CDR3 is 12 residues. Germline V gene sequence: CDR1 LNHDA, CDR2 SQIVND (reference sequence). The CDR3 spells CASRDPRGEQFF. Here the CDR3 DNA reads TGTGCCAGTAGGGACCCACGGGGTGAGCAGTTCTTC.

The chain links TRBV2 to TRBJ1-5; D is perhaps TRBD1 (6 bases). Trimming stripped 3 bases from V and 6 bases from J, with 12 bases between. The CDR3 contains 14 residues. Germline V gives CDR1 SNHLY, CDR2 FYNNEI. The CDR3 here is CASSENQGSQPQHF. Here the CDR3 DNA reads TGTGCCAGCAGTGAGAATCAGGGGAGTCAGCCCCAGCATTTT.

The J gene is TRBJ2-3, the V gene TRBV7-3, with TRBD2 matching over 8 bases. Germline-derived CDR1 and CDR2 are SGHTA and FQGTGA. The CDR3 is 18 amino acids. Trimming removed 0 bases from V and 0 bases from J; junction bases left unmatched: 8. In nucleotides, the CDR3 is TGTGCCAGCAGCTTAACATTCGGTGGCGGGGGGAGCACAGATACGCAGTATTTT. Residues: CASSLTFGGGGSTDTQYF.

This chain connects TRBV6-5 to TRBJ2-5; weak D call: TRBD2 (5 bases). Germline CDR1 reads MNHEY; CDR2 reads SVGAGI. The germline V and J ends were trimmed by 7 bases and 4 bases, with 16 bases remaining between them. CDR3 length: 14 residues. CDR3: CASTKGVHSETQYF. DNA of the CDR3: TGTGCCAGCACCAAGGGAGTCCACTCAGAGACCCAGTACTTC.

The chain has TRBV2 and TRBJ2-7; 11 nucleotides align to TRBD1. The CDR3 loop spans 17 amino acids. J gave up 4 bases and V 0 bases, and 8 bases lay outside the gene matches. The germline V gene has CDR1 SNHLY and CDR2 FYNNEI. The CDR3 spells CASSEALPGTGGYEQYF. The CDR3 region has the DNA TGTGCCAGCAGTGAAGCGCTTCCAGGGACAGGGGGTTACGAGCAGTACTTC.

The rearrangement joins TRBV19 to TRBJ2-3, with D possibly TRBD1 on 5 matching bases. The CDR3 loop spans 14 amino acids. CDR1 is LNHDA, CDR2 SQIVND, per germline (reference sequence). The V gene lost 1 base and the J gene lost 3 bases, with 8 bases spanning the gap. CDR3 loop: CASSIGAGTDTQYF. The CDR3 DNA reads as TGTGCCAGTAGTATAGGTGCAGGGACAGATACGCAGTATTTT.

The CDR3 protein is CASSFDRDGTDTQYF. The DNA of the CDR3 is TGTGCCAGCTCATTCGACAGGGATGGAACAGATACGCAGTATTTT. V is TRBV18 and J is TRBJ2-3, with 7 bases fitting TRBD1. Trimming removed 5 bases from V and 3 bases from J; junction bases left unmatched: 8. This CDR3 contains 15 residues. Germline V CDR1 and CDR2: KGHSH, LQKENI.

The chain combines TRBV7-2 with TRBJ1-2; TRBD1 matches at 8 bases. The CDR3 has 17 residues. The germline CDR1 and CDR2 sequences are SGHTA and FQGNSA. The junction had 13 bases not matched to a gene; V was cut back by 5 bases and J by 2 bases. The CDR3 spells CASSRGQGSELNYGYTF. The CDR3 DNA reads TGTGCCAGCAGCCGAGGACAGGGATCGGAGTTGAACTATGGCTACACCTTC.

V usage is TRBV28 and J usage is TRBJ2-3; TRBD2 might be the D (6 bases). From germline, CDR1 is MDHEN and CDR2 SYDVKM. Trimming shortened V by 5 bases and J by 4 bases, and 22 bases separated the two germline ends. This CDR3 has 17 residues. The CDR3 DNA reads TGTGCCAGCAGTGGGTTCTCCAGGAGGGAGAGGGCAGATACGCAGTATTTT. Translating gives CASSGFSRRERADTQYF.

The rearrangement uses TRBV29-1 and TRBJ2-7; 9 bases map to TRBD1. The trim removed 7 bases at V and 4 bases at J, leaving 8 bases unmatched. CDR1 is SQVTM and CDR2 is ANQGSEA in the germline V gene. The CDR3 extends over 13 amino acids. The CDR3 coding sequence is TGCAGCGGCACCGACAGGGGGAATTACGAGCAGTACTTC. The encoded protein is CSGTDRGNYEQYF.

V and J are TRBV11-2 and TRBJ1-4, with D perhaps TRBD1 (5 bases). CDR1 and CDR2 (germline): SGHAT, FQNNGV. V shed 0 bases and J shed 5 bases, with 10 bases lying between them. The CDR3 has 15 residues. The CDR3: CASSLDVGRNEKLFF. CDR3 nucleotide sequence: TGTGCCAGCAGCTTAGATGTGGGGCGCAATGAAAAACTGTTTTTT.

J is TRBJ2-2 and V is TRBV5-1; 9 nucleotides match TRBD1. The CDR3 sequence is 16 residues long. V dropped 2 bases and J dropped 4; count of bases not matched to a gene: 6. CDR1 and CDR2 from the germline V gene are SGHRS and YFSETQ. This CDR3 is CASSLGQGRLTGELFF. The CDR3 nucleotides are TGCGCCAGCAGCTTAGGACAGGGGCGCCTCACCGGGGAGCTGTTTTTT.

J is TRBJ2-7 and V is TRBV28; D may be TRBD1 (5 bases). CDR1 and CDR2 (germline): MDHEN, SYDVKM. V was pared by 6 bases and J by 2 bases, with 14 bases between. The CDR3 covers 14 residues. CDR3 DNA: TGTGCCAGCAGCTATTCAGGGATGCCCTACGAGCAGTACTTC. Translated, it gives CASSYSGMPYEQYF. The complete variable domain, with remaining parts taken from reference TRBV28 and TRBJ2-7, reads DVKVTQSSRYLVKRTGEKVFLECVQDMDHENMFWYRQDPGLGLRLIYFSYDVKMKEKGDIPEGYSVSREKKERFSLILESASTNQTSMYLCASSYSGMPYEQYFGPGTRLTVT.

The J gene is TRBJ2-3, the V gene TRBV7-9, with D possibly TRBD2 on 6 matching bases. This CDR3 comprises 16 residues. V was cut by 5 bases and J by 0 bases, with 15 bases left in between. Germline lookup yields CDR1 SEHNR and CDR2 FQNEAQ (reference sequence). The CDR3 reads CASSPRGAGSTDTQYF. The CDR3 DNA sequence: TGTGCCAGCAGCCCCCGGGGAGCGGGCAGCACAGATACGCAGTATTTT.

The chain is built from TRBV7-3 and TRBJ2-1; 15 positions match TRBD2. V lost 6 bases to trimming and J lost 10 bases; unmatched junction nucleotides: 13. This CDR3 has 17 residues. Germline-derived CDR1 and CDR2 are SGHTA and FQGTGA. The CDR3 reads CASSPNPGLAGGTEQFF. The CDR3 DNA reads as TGTGCCAGCAGTCCTAATCCGGGACTAGCGGGGGGTACGGAGCAGTTCTTC.

This chain connects TRBV4-1 to TRBJ1-1, with D perhaps TRBD1 (5 bases). Trimming stripped 2 bases from V and 0 bases from J, with 13 bases between. In germline, CDR1 is MGHRA, CDR2 YSYEKL. The CDR3 runs to 16 residues. The DNA for the CDR3 is TGCGCCAGCAGCCAAATCCAGGGCAACATGAACACTGAAGCTTTCTTT. Translating it yields CASSQIQGNMNTEAFF.

V usage is TRBV6-6 and J usage is TRBJ2-7; TRBD1 aligns across 8 bases. This CDR3 spans 13 amino acids. The ends lost 5 bases at V and 4 bases at J; junction bases unmatched: 4. CDR1 is MNHNY, CDR2 SVGAGI, per germline (reference sequence). The CDR3 loop is CASSRGQGYEQYF. In DNA form, the CDR3 reads TGTGCCAGCAGTCGAGGACAGGGTTACGAGCAGTACTTC.

This sequence joins TRBV5-8 and TRBJ2-3; 8 bases fit TRBD1. V dropped 7 bases and J dropped 4; count of bases not matched to a gene: 11. CDR1 is SGHTS, CDR2 YDEGEE, per germline. This CDR3 contains 15 residues. This chain's CDR3 is CASLPAGGKADTQYF. CDR3 DNA: TGTGCCAGCTTGCCTGCAGGGGGCAAGGCAGATACGCAGTATTTT.